Each of the 14 T cell receptor beta chains below was sequenced from the same sample in a study of blood T cell repertoires in COVID-19. Clones were read by immunoSEQ multiplex PCR, and TCRdb kept only the in-frame ones, dropping some. The data hold approximately 530,000 clones, with 70% to 90% observed a single time. The source material was peripheral blood. These receptors originate from a woman between 45 and 65 years old with COVID-19, enrolled during active disease.

This clone was counted only a few times. This CDR3 is CAWRAPGNTGELFF. The CDR3 DNA reads as TGTGCCTGGAGGGCCCCAGGGAACACCGGGGAGCTGTTTTTT. V gene TRBV30 combines with J gene TRBJ2-2, with unresolved D. V was clipped by 3 bases and J by 1 base, with 9 bases between them. The CDR3 runs 14 residues. Germline CDR1 and CDR2: GTSNPN and SVGIG (reference sequence).

The genes are TRBV18 and TRBJ1-5; no definite D call. Trimming took 3 bases from V and 6 from J, leaving 15 bases between them. Germline V gene data show CDR1 as KGHSH and CDR2 as LQKENI. The length of the CDR3 is 15 residues. The CDR3: CASSPKQISGQPQHF. CDR3 nucleotides: TGTGCCAGCTCACCGAAGCAAATATCCGGTCAGCCCCAGCATTTT.

The chain carries TRBV7-2 and TRBJ1-2, with 8 bases lining up with TRBD1. V was pared by 4 bases and J by 8 bases, with 12 bases of the junction left unmatched. The germline V gene encodes CDR1 SGHTA and CDR2 FQGNSA. The CDR3 runs 15 residues. The CDR3 reads CASSSRTGMKYGYTF. DNA for the CDR3: TGTGCCAGCAGCTCCCGGACAGGGATGAAATACGGCTACACCTTC.

The chain couples TRBV12-3 or TRBV12-4 to TRBJ1-2; D not certain. Trimming stripped 3 bases from V and 4 bases from J, with 6 bases between. This CDR3 is built from 12 residues. CDR3 residues: CASSFASYGYTF. The DNA for the CDR3 is TGTGCCAGCAGTTTTGCGAGCTATGGCTACACCTTC.

This clone has a single count. The chain uses TRBV15 and TRBJ2-2; the match to TRBD2 covers 8 bases. The CDR3 is made up of 15 amino acids. J was trimmed by 7 bases and V by 1 base; bases with no gene match: 5. Germline V gives CDR1 LNHNV, CDR2 YYDKDF (reference sequence). The CDR3 DNA is TGTGCCACCAGCAGAGTCGGGGGGGCGGTCGGGGAGCTGTTTTTT. It specifies CATSRVGGAVGELFF.

Details on this clone: Other DNA sequences in the same sample also yield this CDR3. The gene calls are TRBV7-2 and TRBJ1-5, with TRBD1 identical over 7 bases. The germline CDR1 and CDR2 sequences are SGHTA and FQGNSA. With V trimmed by 5 bases and J by 5 bases, 3 bases remained unmatched. This CDR3 has 13 amino acids. The CDR3 DNA reads TGTGCCAGCAGCCTTACAGGGGATCAGCCCCAGCATTTT. This encodes CASSLTGDQPQHF.

The chain employs TRBV23-1 and TRBJ1-5; D may be TRBD1 (5 bases). Being an ORF, TRBV23-1 has a function that is uncertain. The CDR3 contains 20 residues. Trimming left V 4 bases short and J 7 bases short, with 32 bases between. CDR3: CASSRTSTPDIRVNWQPQHF. CDR3 in DNA: TGCGCCAGCAGTCGGACAAGCACCCCGGACATCAGGGTCAACTGGCAGCCCCAGCATTTT.

The rearrangement uses TRBV5-4 and TRBJ2-7; TRBD2 matches 10 bases. The trim removed 4 bases at V and 1 base at J, leaving 11 bases unmatched. The CDR3 is made up of 17 amino acids. Germline V gene data show CDR1 as SGHNT and CDR2 as YYREEE (reference sequence). CDR3 in DNA: TGTGCCAGCAGCCCGGGAGGTGATAGCGGGGGGTCCTACGAGCAGTACTTC. Translation gives CASSPGGDSGGSYEQYF.

This chain connects TRBV24-1 to TRBJ1-2; 8 bases fit TRBD1. CDR1 and CDR2 (germline): KGHDR, SFDVKD. CDR3 length: 14 amino acids. The junction had 6 bases not matched to a gene; V was cut back by 2 bases and J by 8 bases. CDR3 sequence: CATSDSRGLWGYTF. In DNA form, the CDR3 reads TGTGCCACCAGTGATTCCAGGGGGCTTTGGGGCTACACCTTC.

The gene calls are TRBV30 and TRBJ1-6; TRBD1 aligns across 9 bases. The CDR3 covers 14 residues. Unmatched junction bases numbered 8, after V lost 4 bases and J lost 10 bases. The germline V gene encodes CDR1 GTSNPN and CDR2 SVGIG (reference sequence). CDR3 in DNA: TGTGCCTGGAATACTGGGACAGGGCGCTCACCCCTCCACTTT. Residues: CAWNTGTGRSPLHF.

J is TRBJ2-5 and V is TRBV11-1; TRBD2 aligns across 8 bases. The CDR3 sequence is 14 residues long. Germline CDR1 SGHAT, CDR2 FQDESV (reference sequence). J gave up 3 bases and V 4 bases, and 4 bases lay outside the gene matches. The CDR3 region has the DNA TGTGCCAGCAGCTACACTAGCGGCAAAGAGACCCAGTACTTC. This codes for CASSYTSGKETQYF.

The CDR3 loop is CASRNTSGGRTDTQYF. The DNA of the CDR3 is TGTGCCAGCAGAAATACTAGCGGGGGACGCACAGATACGCAGTATTTT. The chain carries TRBV6-6 and TRBJ2-3, with 11 nucleotides matching TRBD2. The V segment lost 6 bases and the J segment 1 base; nucleotides outside the gene matches: 6. The CDR3 sequence is 16 residues long. Germline V gene lookup returns CDR1 MNHNY and CDR2 SVGAGI (reference sequence).

The V call is TRBV5-1, the J call TRBJ1-4; a weak D match, TRBD1 (5 bases). The CDR3 extends over 16 amino acids. Germline loops: CDR1 SGHRS, CDR2 YFSETQ. The V gene lost 4 bases and the J gene lost 7 bases, with 20 bases spanning the gap. The DNA for the CDR3 is TGCGCCAGCAGCACCGGAGGGGAGTTCGGGTCTGAAAAACTGTTTTTT. It specifies CASSTGGEFGSEKLFF.

The table lists this clone with a few counts. The chain is built from TRBV3-1 (or the pseudogene TRBV3-2) and TRBJ1-2, with TRBD1 matching 7 bases. Germline V lookup: CDR1 LGHDT, CDR2 YNNKEL (reference sequence). V lost 0 bases and J lost 8; bases outside the gene matches: 6. The CDR3 consists of 14 residues. CDR3 nucleotides: TGTGCCAGCAGCCAAGATGCGAGACAGGGCGGCTACACCTTC. Residues: CASSQDARQGGYTF.